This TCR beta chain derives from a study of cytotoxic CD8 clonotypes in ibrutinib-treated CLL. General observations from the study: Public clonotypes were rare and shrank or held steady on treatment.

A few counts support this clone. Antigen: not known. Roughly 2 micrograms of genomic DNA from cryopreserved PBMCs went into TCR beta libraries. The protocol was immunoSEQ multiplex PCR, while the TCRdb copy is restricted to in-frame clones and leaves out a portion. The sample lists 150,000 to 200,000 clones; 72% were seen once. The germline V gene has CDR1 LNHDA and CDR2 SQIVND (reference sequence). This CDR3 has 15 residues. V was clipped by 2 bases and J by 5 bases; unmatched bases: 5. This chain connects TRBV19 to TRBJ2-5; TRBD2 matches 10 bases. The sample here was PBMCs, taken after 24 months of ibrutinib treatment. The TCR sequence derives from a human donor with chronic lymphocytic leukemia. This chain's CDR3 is CASSIPSGSHETQYF. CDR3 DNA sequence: TGTGCCAGTAGTATACCTAGCGGGAGCCATGAGACCCAGTACTTC.